The clone carrying this T cell receptor beta chain was recorded a few times. This sample is drawn from a study of T cells after yellow fever vaccination. MiXCR, applied by TCRdb to the 5' RACE reads, yields one record per CDR3 protein. Counted here are around 310,000 distinct CDR3 sequences, 3% to 4.5% occurring once; the ten biggest clones make up 20% to 25%. V lost 8 bases and J lost 8; bases outside the gene matches: 5. Per germline, CDR1 SGHTA and CDR2 FQGTGA. The CDR3 has 13 amino acids. The material was PBMCs, obtained 5 days after the yellow fever booster vaccination. V usage is TRBV7-3 and J usage is TRBJ2-1, with 11 bases fitting TRBD2. The clonotype originates from a man aged 18 to 35 who received the YFV17D yellow fever vaccine. CDR3 protein: CASGASGGYEQFF. The CDR3 nucleotides are TGTGCCAGCGGGGCTAGCGGGGGGTATGAGCAGTTCTTC. Supplemented by reference TRBV7-3 and TRBJ2-1, the full variable domain reads GAGVSQTPSNKVTEKGKYVELRCDPISGHTALYWYRQSLGQGPEFLIYFQGTGAADDSGLPNDRFFAVRPEGSVSTLKIQRTERGDSAVYLCASGASGGYEQFFGPGTRLTVL.